A single sample is the source of the 3 T cell receptor beta chains below, sequenced in a study of cytomegalovirus exposure and HLA in healthy donors. 60 Vbeta and 13 Jbeta primers were used in PCR. Sequencing was performed with immunoSEQ multiplex PCR; in TCRdb, only in-frame clones are kept and a portion is missing. The sample consists of approximately 150,000 clones, about 80% of them appearing once. The specimen was PBMCs. Source of these receptors: a woman in her 30s in good health and CMV-seronegative.

The V and J genes are TRBV9 and TRBJ1-2; 9 bases map to TRBD1. With 6 bases clipped from V and 4 bases from J, the junction kept 7 bases outside the gene matches. Germline V CDR1 and CDR2: SGDLS, YYNGEE. The CDR3 extends over 14 amino acids. The CDR3 nucleotides read TGTGCCAGCAAATCTACAGGGGGCAGCTATGGCTACACCTTC. It is translated as CASKSTGGSYGYTF.

The rearrangement links TRBV7-9 to TRBJ2-1; TRBD1 matches 8 bases. The CDR3 runs 16 residues. Per germline, CDR1 SEHNR and CDR2 FQNEAQ (reference sequence). V dropped 2 bases and J dropped 7; count of bases not matched to a gene: 10. The CDR3 spells CASSLSPGGALNEQFF. CDR3 bases: TGTGCCAGCAGCTTAAGTCCAGGGGGCGCTTTGAATGAGCAGTTCTTC. Filled out from reference TRBV7-9 and TRBJ2-1, the complete variable domain reads DTGVSQNPRHKITKRGQNVTFRCDPISEHNRLYWYRQTLGQGPEFLTYFQNEAQLEKSRLLSDRFSAERPKGSFSTLEIQRTEQGDSAMYLCASSLSPGGALNEQFFGPGTRLTVL.

This chain joins TRBV18 and TRBJ1-6, with 9 bases matching TRBD1. Germline assignment: CDR1 KGHSH and CDR2 LQKENI. The CDR3 totals 15 residues. J was trimmed by 10 bases and V by 1 base; bases with no gene match: 5. CDR3 amino acids: CASSPLGTGSSPLHF. In nucleotides, the CDR3 is TGTGCCAGCTCACCACTCGGGACAGGGTCCTCACCCCTCCACTTT.